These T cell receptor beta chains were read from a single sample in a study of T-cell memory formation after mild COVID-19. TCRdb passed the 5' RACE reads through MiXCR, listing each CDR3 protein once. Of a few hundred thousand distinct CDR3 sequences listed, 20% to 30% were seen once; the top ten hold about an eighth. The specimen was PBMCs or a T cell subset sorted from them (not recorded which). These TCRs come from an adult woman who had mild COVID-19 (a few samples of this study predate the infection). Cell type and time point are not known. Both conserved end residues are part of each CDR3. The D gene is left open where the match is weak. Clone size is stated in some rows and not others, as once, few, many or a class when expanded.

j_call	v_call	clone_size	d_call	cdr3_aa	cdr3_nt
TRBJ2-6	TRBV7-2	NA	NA	CASSLWAPVDGANVLTF	TGTGCCAGCAGCTTGTGGGCCCCCGTAGACGGGGCCAACGTCCTGACTTTC
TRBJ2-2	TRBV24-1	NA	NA	CATSDPPPPGELFF	TGTGCCACCAGTGACCCCCCCCCACCCGGGGAGCTGTTTTTT
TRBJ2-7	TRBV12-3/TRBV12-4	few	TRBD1	CASSTTGAISSYEQYF	TGTGCCAGCAGTACTACAGGGGCTATCAGCTCCTACGAGCAGTACTTC
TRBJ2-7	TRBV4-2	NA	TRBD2	CASSEGLGLYEQYF	TGTGCCAGCAGCGAGGGACTAGGGCTATACGAGCAGTACTTC
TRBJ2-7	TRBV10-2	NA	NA	CASSGDRRYEQYF	TGCGCCAGCAGTGGAGACAGAAGATACGAGCAGTACTTC
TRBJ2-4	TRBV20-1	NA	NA	CSARTEGNIQYF	TGCAGTGCTAGGACGGAGGGAAACATTCAGTACTTC
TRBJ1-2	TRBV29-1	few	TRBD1	CSVGDSTAYGYTF	TGCAGCGTTGGGGACAGCACCGCCTATGGCTACACCTTC
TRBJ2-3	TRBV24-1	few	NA	CATSGVTDTQYF	TGTGCCACCAGTGGGGTCACAGATACGCAGTATTTT
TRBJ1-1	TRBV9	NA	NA	CASSRGGRLNTEAFF	TGTGCCAGCAGCAGAGGGGGGCGGCTGAACACTGAAGCTTTCTTT
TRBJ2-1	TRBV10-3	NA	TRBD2	CAISGSSGSSYNEQFF	TGTGCCATCAGCGGATCTAGCGGGAGTTCCTACAATGAGCAGTTCTTC
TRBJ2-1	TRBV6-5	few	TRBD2	CASSSPLAGVTYNEQFF	TGTGCCAGCAGTTCCCCACTAGCGGGAGTAACCTACAATGAGCAGTTCTTC
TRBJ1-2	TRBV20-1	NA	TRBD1	CSATRLGTGDGYTF	TGCAGTGCCACACGCCTCGGGACAGGGGATGGCTACACCTTC
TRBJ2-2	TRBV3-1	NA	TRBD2	CASSRGTSASTGELFF	TGTGCCAGCAGCCGCGGGACTAGCGCAAGCACCGGGGAGCTGTTTTTT
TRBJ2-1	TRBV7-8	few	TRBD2	CASSLGASGGNVEQFF	TGTGCCAGCAGCTTAGGGGCTAGCGGGGGTAACGTTGAGCAGTTCTTC
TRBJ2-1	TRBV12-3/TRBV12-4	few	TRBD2	CASSLPGLASDNEQFF	TGTGCCAGCAGTCTTCCGGGACTAGCCTCCGACAATGAGCAGTTCTTC
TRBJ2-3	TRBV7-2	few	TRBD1	CASSLVGTDTDTQYF	TGTGCCAGCAGCTTAGTAGGGACAGACACAGATACGCAGTATTTT
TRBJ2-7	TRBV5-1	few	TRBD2	CASSLPTSGPFYEQYF	TGCGCCAGCAGCTTGCCTACTAGCGGTCCCTTCTACGAGCAGTACTTC
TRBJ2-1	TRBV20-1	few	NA	CSARPLVSPTLVQFF	TGCAGTGCTAGACCCCTGGTTTCTCCCACATTGGTGCAGTTCTTC
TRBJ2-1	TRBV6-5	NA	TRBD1	CASSYLGQGVNEQFF	TGTGCCAGCAGTTACCTTGGACAGGGGGTAAATGAGCAGTTCTTC
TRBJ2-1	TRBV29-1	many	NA	CSVEEASPPYNEQFF	TGCAGCGTTGAAGAGGCGTCCCCACCGTACAATGAGCAGTTCTTC
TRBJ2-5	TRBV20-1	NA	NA	CSASGRVQETQYF	TGCAGTGCTAGTGGGCGAGTTCAAGAGACCCAGTACTTC
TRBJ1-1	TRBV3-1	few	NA	CASSQGQINTEAFF	TGTGCCAGCAGCCAAGGGCAGATAAACACTGAAGCTTTCTTT